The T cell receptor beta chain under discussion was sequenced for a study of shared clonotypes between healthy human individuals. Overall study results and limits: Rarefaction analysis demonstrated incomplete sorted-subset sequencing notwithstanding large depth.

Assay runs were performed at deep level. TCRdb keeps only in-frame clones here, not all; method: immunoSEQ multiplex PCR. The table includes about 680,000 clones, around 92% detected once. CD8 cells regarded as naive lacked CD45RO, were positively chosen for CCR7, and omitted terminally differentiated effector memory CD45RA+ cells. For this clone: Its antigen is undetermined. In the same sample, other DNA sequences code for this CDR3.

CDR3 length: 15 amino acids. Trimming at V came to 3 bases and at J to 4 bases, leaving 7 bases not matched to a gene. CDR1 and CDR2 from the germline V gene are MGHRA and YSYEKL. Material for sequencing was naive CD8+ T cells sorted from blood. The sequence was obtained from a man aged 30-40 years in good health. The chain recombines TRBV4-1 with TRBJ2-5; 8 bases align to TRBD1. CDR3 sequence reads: CASSQGDRGGETQYF. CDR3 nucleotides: TGCGCCAGCAGCCAGGGCGACAGGGGAGGAGAGACCCAGTACTTC.